This T cell receptor (beta chain) was profiled in a study of T cell repertoires in cytomegalovirus infection. Background on the study: HLA-B-restricted CMV epitopes that are well studied were used alongside recently identified HLA-C-restricted ones. It can be stated that public TCR beta signatures indicated CMV infection as well as a matching HLA type. Overall study results and limits: Summed frequency of shared TCR beta families picked out CMV carriers who also had the relevant HLA. It was HLA-C-restricted CMV-specific TCR beta clonotypes that dominated the response ex vivo.

To note about this clonotype: Antigen specificity is unknown.

MiXCR, applied by TCRdb to the reads, yields one record per CDR3 protein. The sample carries fewer than 1,000,000 distinct CDR3 sequences, approximately 33% recorded once. V dropped 1 base and J dropped 7 bases, with 13 bases sitting between them. CDR3 length: 14 residues. The sequence was collected from a human donor in good health (CMV status not recorded). Some clones in this sample may be carry-over from other donors' samples. Sequenced material: cultured CD8+ T cells from PBMCs, taken from culture after CMV antigen stimulation. The chain employs TRBV12-3 or TRBV12-4 and TRBJ1-1; D is uncertain. Here the CDR3 DNA reads TGTGCCAGCAGTTTAGTGGTACCAGCGGGTGAAGCTTTCTTT. The encoded protein is CASSLVVPAGEAFF.